The sequence of this TCR beta chain was determined in a study of blood T cell repertoires in COVID-19 (dated by TCRdb to the early 2020s). In the study overall: Samples from collaborators originated in the United States, Italy and Spain and spanned both the acute and convalescent phases of COVID-19. The samples were drawn from two sources: the first 160 participants of the ongoing ImmuneRACE study, and 950 to 1,500 subjects contributed by 6 global collaborators. Where available, HLA class I and class II types were taken from metadata supplied by the sample provider and were not determined by assay-based typing. Sample metadata almost always included a de-identified subject ID, COVID-19 status, age in years and sex. The repertoires were released in a freely available public database intended as a resource for research on the immune response to SARS-CoV-2. The prospective study material was composed of cDNA or gDNA derived from T cells, B-cell-depleted T cells, or PBMCs. Deeply sampled blood TCRbeta repertoires from subjects exposed to, actively infected with, or recovered from COVID-19 were included in the dataset. Study-wide findings and limitations: The amount of clinical and demographic metadata varied by source and participant and was provided uncurated.

TCRbeta CDR3 regions were amplified from genomic DNA using the immunoSEQ Assay, a bias-controlled multiplex PCR. As for the original processing: Nucleated cell counts per sample were estimated from amplification of reference gene primers within the assay. To quantify the absolute abundance of each unique TCRbeta CDR3 rearrangement, sequence reads were collapsed and filtered. For each sample, productive Simpson clonality was calculated by taking the square root of Simpson's diversity index across productive rearrangements. This is the immuneACCESS table as TCRdb keeps it, with only in-frame sequences that have V and J called. A part of the clones is gone; compared with another copy, unresolved V genes explain less than half, and the rest is unexplained. V and J calls and clone size follow that table, whereas D and trimming were derived from the DNA. This sample holds 140,000 to 150,000 clones; around 80% were observed only once. The top ten clonotypes cover just over 6% of the sample.

Concerning this clone: Its antigen is unknown. The record has no base qualities; no much larger clone is one base away.

Participants in the prospective study were enrolled through a virtual design, were aged roughly 18 to 95 years, and lived in fewer than 30 United States geographic areas. In the prospective study, cohorts were assigned on the basis of participant-reported clinical history obtained from a screening survey and a study questionnaire. Recovered participants in ImmuneRACE Cohort 3 were defined by two consecutive negative NP/OP PCR tests, clearance by a healthcare professional, or resolution of symptoms. Mobile phlebotomists in the prospective study collected whole blood, serum and a nasopharyngeal or oropharyngeal swab from every participant. Participants in the prospective study had the option to provide additional blood draws and questionnaires over an approximately 2-month period. Before DNA extraction, blood samples from the prospective study were shipped at room temperature or frozen. For this chain, trimming is 8 bases at the V end and 1 base at the J end, and the number of junction bases without a gene match is 3. CDR1 and CDR2 (SEHNR, FQNEAQ) derive from the germline V gene (reference sequence). The CDR3 numbers 13 residues from cysteine through phenylalanine. Just the 39-base CDR3 DNA is kept, in frame starting at base 1.

In this chain, TRBV7-9 is recombined with TRBJ1-1; TRBD1 lines up with 8 middle nucleotides. This clonotype was obtained from a woman in her forties or fifties who had recovered from COVID-19. Sequenced input: PBMCs or T cells enriched from blood (not recorded which). The CDR3 sequence is CASGDRSNTEAFF. In nucleotide form, the sequence is TGTGCCAGCGGGGACAGGTCGAACACTGAAGCTTTCTTT.